These 2 T cell receptor beta chains were all obtained from the same sample, sequenced in a study of T cells after yellow fever vaccination. Via MiXCR, TCRdb re-called the 5' RACE reads, giving one row per CDR3 protein. The table records 400,000 or so distinct CDR3 sequences, roughly 11% of them present only once. The sample in question was PBMCs, obtained on the day of the first yellow fever vaccination. The source of these receptors is a man in his late teens or twenties who received the YFV17D yellow fever vaccine.

This clonotype was counted at least ten times. The genes are TRBV10-3 and TRBJ2-7, with D perhaps TRBD1 (5 bases). The length of the CDR3 is 14 residues. CDR1 ENHRY and CDR2 SYGVKD come from the germline V gene. The V and J ends lost 0 bases and 3 bases respectively, with 9 bases between them. The CDR3 is CAISESRGNYEQYV. The CDR3 DNA reads as TGTGCCATCAGTGAGTCTAGGGGAAACTACGAGCAGTACGTC.

This chain links TRBV12-3 or TRBV12-4 with TRBJ1-5; D not certain. V lost 8 bases and J 7 bases, leaving 12 bases between the germline ends. The CDR3 sequence is 12 residues long. DNA for the CDR3: TGTGCCAGCCTCAAACGCGGGCAGCCCCAGCATTTT. Its translation: CASLKRGQPQHF.